This entry is about one TCR beta chain. Its antigen is not known. The record originates from a study of cytotoxic CD8 clonotypes in ibrutinib-treated CLL. Study results and limitations: On treatment, the uncommon public clonotypes contracted or remained stable. Circulating CD8+ T-cell counts were tracked by baseline clonality, which exceeded that of age-matched healthy donors.

Sequencing was designed to attain a depth spanning 1 in 200,000 to 1 in 1 million T cells. Sequencing was performed with immunoSEQ multiplex PCR; in TCRdb, only in-frame clones are kept and a portion is missing. The sample yields more than 300,000 clones, 80% seen once. The CDR3 runs 14 residues. Per germline, CDR1 SGHTA and CDR2 FQGTGA. Trimming removed 2 bases at V and 1 base at J, with 8 bases between. The genes are TRBV7-3 and TRBJ1-2; D is undetermined. The sequenced sample was PBMCs, obtained before ibrutinib treatment. The TCR originated in a human donor with chronic lymphocytic leukemia. This CDR3 reads CASSLFGDNYGYTF. CDR3 DNA: TGTGCCAGCAGCTTATTTGGTGATAACTATGGCTACACCTTC.